Included here is one T cell receptor beta chain sequence, with context. The data derive from a study of blood T cell repertoires in COVID-19. Study information: The United States, Italy and Spain were the sources of the acute and convalescent COVID-19 samples. PBMCs, B-cell-depleted T cells, or T cells provided the cDNA or gDNA that made up the material.

V trimming: 5 bases; J trimming: 4 bases; junction bases outside the gene matches: 5. The CDR3 length is 14 residues. The V gene's germline CDR1 is MDHEN and CDR2 SYDVKM. In the authors' workflow: Amplification of reference gene primers provided the estimated nucleated cell counts. Using immunoSEQ multiplex PCR, the repertoire was profiled, and TCRdb retains in-frame clones only, with some absent. V and J calls and clone size come straight from that table; D and trimming were deduced from the DNA. The data show 70,000 to 85,000 clones, roughly four fifths seen once. V gene TRBV28 combines with J gene TRBJ2-1, with TRBD1 matching over 7 bases. The TCR was taken from a human donor in a cohort sampled during active COVID-19. Specimen: peripheral blood. CDR3 protein: CASSPQGRYNEQFF. CDR3 bases: TGTGCCAGCAGTCCACAGGGGCGGTACAATGAGCAGTTCTTC.